The next 20 T cell receptor beta chains were all read from a single sample in a study of cytomegalovirus exposure and HLA in healthy donors. With 60 Vbeta and 13 Jbeta primers, the PCR was carried out. Measured with immunoSEQ multiplex PCR; TCRdb has only the in-frame clones, and not every one. The sample lists about 120,000 clones; less than 85% were seen once. The sample was PBMCs. Receptors originate from a woman aged 35 to 49 in good health and CMV-seronegative.

The rearrangement links TRBV10-2 to TRBJ1-2; D might be TRBD1 (5 bases). The CDR3 sequence is 15 residues long. Germline V gene data show CDR1 as WSHSY and CDR2 as SAAADI. The V end was cut by 3 bases, the J end by 4 bases, with 15 bases between. The CDR3 loop reads CASSDPQGGAYGYTF. CDR3 DNA: TGCGCCAGCAGTGACCCGCAGGGTGGTGCCTATGGCTACACCTTC.

The chain employs TRBV30 and TRBJ1-3, with a weak D call TRBD1 (5 bases). The germline V and J ends were trimmed by 3 bases and 0 bases, with 9 bases remaining between them. This CDR3 has 14 residues. Per the germline V gene, CDR1 is GTSNPN and CDR2 is SVGIG (reference sequence). Here the CDR3 reads CAWRGQGSGNTIYF. The CDR3, as DNA: TGTGCCTGGAGAGGCCAGGGCTCTGGAAACACCATATATTTT.

The J gene is TRBJ2-5, the V gene TRBV7-3; 7 bases align to TRBD2. The germline gives CDR1 SGHTA, CDR2 FQGTGA. Germline trimming cut 2 bases from V and 5 bases from J; bases unmatched to any gene: 8. This CDR3 has 15 amino acids. The CDR3 sequence is CASSLLGLAEETQYF. CDR3 sequence (DNA): TGTGCCAGCAGCTTACTCGGGCTAGCGGAGGAGACCCAGTACTTC.

The gene calls are TRBV7-2 and TRBJ2-1, with D tentatively TRBD2 (7 bases). The CDR3 runs 14 residues. CDR1 SGHTA and CDR2 FQGNSA come from the germline V gene. The V end was cut by 11 bases, the J end by 10 bases, with 24 bases between. For the CDR3, the DNA is TGTGCCGACTCGGGGGGCGGGAGTGTTGTGGAGCAGTTCTTC. Its translation: CADSGGGSVVEQFF. Filled out from reference TRBV7-2 and TRBJ2-1, the complete variable domain reads GAGVSQSPSNKVTEKGKDVELRCDPISGHTALYWYRQSLGQGLEFLIYFQGNSAPDKSGLPSDRFSAERTGGSVSTLTIQRTQQEDSAVYLCADSGGGSVVEQFFGPGTRLTVL.

The chain recombines TRBV6-5 with TRBJ1-1, with TRBD1 identical over 10 bases. CDR1 and CDR2 (germline): MNHEY, SVGAGI. V lost 4 bases and J lost 3; bases outside the gene matches: 5. The CDR3 length is 15 residues. The CDR3 loop reads CASSSTGTGDTEAFF. For the CDR3, the DNA is TGTGCCAGCAGTTCAACAGGGACAGGGGACACTGAAGCTTTCTTT.

The chain links TRBV14 to TRBJ2-1; 8 nucleotides agree with TRBD2. CDR1 is SGHDN and CDR2 is FVKESK in the germline V gene. The CDR3 is made up of 15 amino acids. The V gene end was trimmed by 1 base and the J gene end by 7 bases; junction bases not matched to a gene: 6. CDR3 in amino acids: CASSQARGGLNEQFF. The CDR3 nucleotides read TGTGCCAGCAGCCAAGCTCGCGGGGGGCTGAATGAGCAGTTCTTC.

The V and J genes are TRBV4-3 and TRBJ2-5, with 13 bases aligning to TRBD2. There are 15 residues in the CDR3. In germline, CDR1 is LGHNA, CDR2 YSLEER. Trimming cost V 3 bases and J 4 bases; bases outside gene matches: 2. CDR3 nucleotide sequence: TGCGCCAGCAGCCAGGGACTAGCGGGGTTAGAGACCCAGTACTTC. Protein sequence: CASSQGLAGLETQYF.

The chain uses TRBV19 and TRBJ2-2; 7 nucleotides align to TRBD1. Germline assignment: CDR1 LNHDA and CDR2 SQIVND (reference sequence). The V gene end was trimmed by 10 bases and the J gene end by 5 bases; junction bases not matched to a gene: 13. The CDR3 has 15 amino acids. This CDR3 reads CATRLQGQSTGELFF. As DNA, the CDR3 is TGTGCCACCCGGCTCCAGGGACAGTCGACCGGGGAGCTGTTTTTT.

This clone is termed medium-sized. The chain links TRBV4-3 to TRBJ2-7, with 11 nucleotides matching TRBD1. Germline values: CDR1 LGHNA, CDR2 YSLEER. The junction had 8 bases not matched to a gene; V was cut back by 0 bases and J by 4 bases. This CDR3 spans 17 amino acids. Here the CDR3 reads CASSQEGPGTGGYEQYF. For the CDR3, the DNA is TGCGCCAGCAGCCAAGAGGGCCCCGGGACAGGGGGGTACGAGCAGTACTTC.

The rearrangement uses TRBV28 and TRBJ2-7, with 9 bases that match TRBD2. The germline V gene encodes CDR1 MDHEN and CDR2 SYDVKM. The J segment lost 2 bases and the V segment lost 6 bases, leaving 8 bases of the junction unmatched. The CDR3 totals 15 residues. The CDR3 DNA reads TGTGCCAGCAGCCAAACTAGCGGGCCAACCTACGAGCAGTACTTC. Protein product: CASSQTSGPTYEQYF. Full variable domain (outside the CDR3, taken from reference TRBV28 and TRBJ2-7): DVKVTQSSRYLVKRTGEKVFLECVQDMDHENMFWYRQDPGLGLRLIYFSYDVKMKEKGDIPEGYSVSREKKERFSLILESASTNQTSMYLCASSQTSGPTYEQYFGPGTRLTVT.

The CDR3 spells CASSLRAGGSSYNEQFF. The CDR3 DNA reads TGTGCCAGCAGCTTACGAGCGGGGGGGAGCTCCTACAATGAGCAGTTCTTC. The chain combines TRBV7-6 with TRBJ2-1, with 10 bases lining up with TRBD2. This CDR3 comprises 17 residues. The germline V gene has CDR1 SGHVS and CDR2 FNYEAQ. V shed 2 bases and J 0 bases; nucleotides not matched to a gene: 4.

The J gene is TRBJ1-2, the V gene TRBV14; 8 bases are a match to TRBD1. CDR3 length: 16 residues. J gave up 8 bases and V 4 bases, and 15 bases lay outside the gene matches. CDR1 and CDR2 (germline): SGHDN, FVKESK. Here the CDR3 reads CASSPLDRANSRGYTF. As DNA, the CDR3 is TGTGCCAGCAGCCCCCTGGACAGGGCCAATTCCCGGGGCTACACCTTC. Full variable domain (remainder filled in from reference TRBV14 and TRBJ1-2): EAGVTQFPSHSVIEKGQTVTLRCDPISGHDNLYWYRRVMGKEIKFLLHFVKESKQDESGMPNNRFLAERTGGTYSTLKVQPAELEDSGVYFCASSPLDRANSRGYTFGSGTRLTVV.

The rearrangement joins TRBV19 to TRBJ2-7, with a weak D call TRBD2 (5 bases). Per the germline V gene, CDR1 is LNHDA and CDR2 is SQIVND (reference sequence). V was cut by 3 bases and J by 3 bases, with 18 bases left in between. The CDR3 sequence is 16 residues long. The CDR3 region has the DNA TGTGCCAGTAGTATCGCCATTAGCGAACCAATCTACGAGCAGTACTTC. This codes for CASSIAISEPIYEQYF.

This clone was detected only a few times. The rearrangement links TRBV11-3 to TRBJ2-1; tentative D call: TRBD2 (6 bases). CDR3 size: 12 residues. The germline CDR1 and CDR2 sequences are SGHNT and YENEEA. Trimming removed 5 bases at V and 8 bases at J, with 10 bases between. CDR3 coding DNA: TGTGCCAGCAGCGCGGGACTGGATGAGCAGTTCTTC. This codes for CASSAGLDEQFF.

The genes are TRBV4-3 and TRBJ2-1, with TRBD1 matching over 9 bases. CDR3 length equals 12 residues. Per germline, CDR1 LGHNA and CDR2 YSLEER. The junction had 1 base not matched to a gene; V was cut back by 3 bases and J by 10 bases. The CDR3 DNA follows: TGCGCCAGCAGCCACGACAGGGGGGAGCAGTTCTTC. Its protein product is CASSHDRGEQFF.

The genes are TRBV29-1 and TRBJ2-3; 15 bases are a match to TRBD2. CDR3 length: 17 residues. Germline CDR1 and CDR2: SQVTM and ANQGSEA. The ends lost 2 bases at V and 4 bases at J; junction bases unmatched: 7. CDR3 loop: CSVERTSGGAGADTQYF. The CDR3 coding sequence is TGCAGCGTTGAAAGGACTAGCGGGGGGGCCGGTGCAGATACGCAGTATTTT.

V gene TRBV19 combines with J gene TRBJ1-2; no firm D call. Germline values: CDR1 LNHDA, CDR2 SQIVND (reference sequence). This CDR3 contains 18 residues. Trimming stripped 5 bases from V and 5 bases from J, with 27 bases between. For the CDR3, the DNA is TGTGCCAGTAGTCCCCGTCGGGATGGCTATGCCCCGTGGTATGGCTACACCTTC. Amino acids: CASSPRRDGYAPWYGYTF.

This clone appeared a single time. The chain carries TRBV19 and TRBJ2-1; 11 bases align to TRBD2. Germline-derived CDR1 and CDR2 are LNHDA and SQIVND (reference sequence). The CDR3 has 19 amino acids. V shed 0 bases and J 0 bases; nucleotides not matched to a gene: 7. CDR3 region: CASSIDLAGGLSSYNEQFF. Written as DNA, the CDR3 is TGTGCCAGTAGTATAGACCTAGCGGGGGGCCTGAGCTCCTACAATGAGCAGTTCTTC. Using reference TRBV19 and TRBJ2-1 for the parts outside the CDR3, the full variable domain is DGGITQSPKYLFRKEGQNVTLSCEQNLNHDAMYWYRQDPGQGLRLIYYSQIVNDFQKGDIAEGYSVSREKKESFPLTVTSAQKNPTAFYLCASSIDLAGGLSSYNEQFFGPGTRLTVL.

This rearrangement joins TRBV9 to TRBJ2-1; 9 nucleotides match TRBD2. The V gene end was trimmed by 4 bases and the J gene end by 12 bases; junction bases not matched to a gene: 5. Germline loops: CDR1 SGDLS, CDR2 YYNGEE. The CDR3 is made up of 12 amino acids. The chain's CDR3 is CASSPGTSWQFF. The DNA for the CDR3 is TGTGCCAGCAGCCCTGGGACTAGCTGGCAGTTCTTC.

The gene calls are TRBV5-6 and TRBJ1-1; a weak D match, TRBD1 (6 bases). CDR1 is SGHDT, CDR2 YYEEEE, per germline. This CDR3 is built from 13 residues. Deletions cut 5 bases from V and 4 bases from J, with 12 bases between. CDR3 nucleotide sequence: TGTGCCAGCAGGGTTCGCAGGGGCACTGAAGCTTTCTTT. This encodes CASRVRRGTEAFF.